Below, 15 T cell receptor beta chains from the same sample are listed, as sequenced in a study of T cell responses to AZD1222 COVID-19 vaccine. The protocol was immunoSEQ multiplex PCR, while the TCRdb copy is restricted to in-frame clones and leaves out a portion. The data hold 95,000 to 150,000 clones, with 70% to 90% observed a single time. The sequences come from peripheral blood, collected on day 0 of AZD1222 vaccination. These receptors were obtained from an adult in good health.

This clone came up once. The chain links TRBV19 to TRBJ2-1; the match to TRBD2 covers 9 bases. Germline V CDR1 and CDR2: LNHDA, SQIVND (reference sequence). CDR3 size: 16 residues. With V trimmed by 3 bases and J by 7 bases, 10 bases remained unmatched. The chain's CDR3 is CASSIPLAGVENEQFF. The DNA for the CDR3 is TGTGCCAGTAGTATCCCCTTAGCGGGGGTGGAAAATGAGCAGTTCTTC.

V and J are TRBV9 and TRBJ2-5; 7 nucleotides agree with TRBD1. This CDR3 is 14 amino acids long. V lost 3 bases and J lost 3; bases outside the gene matches: 5. Per germline, CDR1 SGDLS and CDR2 YYNGEE. CDR3: CASSARTGEETQYF. Written as DNA, the CDR3 is TGTGCCAGCAGCGCACGGACAGGCGAAGAGACCCAGTACTTC.

This clone was picked up one time. The genes are TRBV6-4 and TRBJ1-5, with D possibly TRBD1 on 6 matching bases. The V and J ends lost 4 bases and 4 bases respectively, with 11 bases between them. The CDR3 spans 14 residues. The germline V gene has CDR1 MRHNA and CDR2 SNTAGT. CDR3 sequence (DNA): TGTGCCAGCAGTGCGGAGGGGGAAAATCAGCCCCAGCATTTT. Encoded protein: CASSAEGENQPQHF.

This chain uses TRBV9 with TRBJ1-2, with D uncertain. This CDR3 is 14 amino acids long. From germline, CDR1 is SGDLS and CDR2 YYNGEE. V lost 4 bases and J lost 4, with 14 bases in between. CDR3 nucleotides: TGTGCCAGCAGCCCTCACGACGGACCCTATGGCTACACCTTC. Translating gives CASSPHDGPYGYTF.

In DNA form, the CDR3 reads TGTGCCAGCAGCTTAGCTCCGGACAGTTCTAGCACAGATACGCAGTATTTT. Residues: CASSLAPDSSSTDTQYF. The rearrangement uses TRBV7-9 and TRBJ2-3; D may be TRBD1 (6 bases). The CDR3 contains 17 residues. Trimming took off 0 bases at V and 0 bases at J, with 13 bases between the two ends. Per the germline V gene, CDR1 is SEHNR and CDR2 is FQNEAQ (reference sequence).

The chain has TRBV7-9 and TRBJ2-7; 12 nucleotides line up with TRBD1. The V gene end was trimmed by 4 bases and the J gene end by 0 bases; junction bases not matched to a gene: 10. This CDR3 has 18 amino acids. The germline V gene has CDR1 SEHNR and CDR2 FQNEAQ (reference sequence). In nucleotides, the CDR3 is TGTGCCAGCAGCTCTCCGGGACAGGGGGCTCGCAGCTCCTACGAGCAGTACTTC. Protein product: CASSSPGQGARSSYEQYF.

The V and J genes are TRBV7-8 and TRBJ2-3; 14 bases map to TRBD2. The CDR3 spans 19 residues. The trim removed 3 bases at V and 2 bases at J, leaving 10 bases unmatched. Per the germline V gene, CDR1 is SGHVS and CDR2 is FQNEAQ. CDR3 region: CASSFNPGTSGSSTDTQYF. The CDR3 region has the DNA TGTGCCAGCAGCTTCAACCCCGGGACTAGCGGGAGTTCCACAGATACGCAGTATTTT.

This rearrangement joins TRBV5-1 to TRBJ1-1, with 7 bases that match TRBD1. Germline V CDR1 and CDR2: SGHRS, YFSETQ. The CDR3 runs to 14 residues. Trimming took 5 bases from V and 7 from J; bases not matched to a gene: 11. The CDR3 loop is CASREGAMSLEAFF. The CDR3 nucleotides are TGCGCCAGCAGAGAGGGGGCGATGTCACTTGAAGCTTTCTTT.

Comments on this clone: Other DNA sequences in the sample encode the same CDR3. The V call is TRBV4-2, the J call TRBJ1-1; D is unresolved. The CDR3 loop spans 12 amino acids. The germline CDR1 and CDR2 sequences are LGHNA and YNFKEQ. Trimming took 0 bases from V and 6 from J, leaving 5 bases between them. CDR3 in DNA: TGTGCCAGCAGCCAAGATTTGGCTGAAGCTTTCTTT. Amino acids: CASSQDLAEAFF.

This chain joins TRBV19 and TRBJ1-5; 8 bases agree with TRBD1. The CDR3 is 15 residues long. V trimming: 5 bases; J trimming: 2 bases; junction bases outside the gene matches: 5. The germline V gene encodes CDR1 LNHDA and CDR2 SQIVND (reference sequence). This CDR3 reads CASSPTTGGNQPQHF. As DNA, the CDR3 is TGTGCCAGTAGTCCTACGACAGGGGGCAATCAGCCCCAGCATTTT.

The rearrangement joins TRBV19 to TRBJ2-7; a weak D match, TRBD1 (5 bases). This CDR3 has 15 amino acids. The germline V and J ends were trimmed by 3 bases and 1 base, with 13 bases remaining between them. CDR1 and CDR2 (germline): LNHDA, SQIVND (reference sequence). CDR3 sequence (DNA): TGTGCCAGTAGTATCGTAGCAGGGATGTCCTACGAGCAGTACTTC. Residues: CASSIVAGMSYEQYF.

The chain joins TRBV6-5 to TRBJ2-7; TRBD1 agrees at 10 bases. V shed 4 bases and J 3 bases; nucleotides not matched to a gene: 3. Germline values: CDR1 MNHEY, CDR2 SVGAGI. The CDR3 consists of 14 residues. This CDR3 is CASSWGTGDYEQYF. The CDR3 bases are TGTGCCAGCAGTTGGGGGACAGGGGACTACGAGCAGTACTTC.

The chain employs TRBV9 and TRBJ2-1; TRBD2 agrees at 10 bases. The V segment lost 0 bases and the J segment 7 bases; nucleotides outside the gene matches: 10. CDR3 length equals 17 residues. Germline values: CDR1 SGDLS, CDR2 YYNGEE. CDR3 sequence reads: CASSVALAGASGNEQFF. CDR3 DNA sequence: TGTGCCAGCAGCGTAGCCCTAGCGGGGGCCTCGGGGAATGAGCAGTTCTTC.

CDR3 nucleotide sequence: TGTGCCAGCAGCGTCGGACAGGGAGGAGAGCAGTACTTC. Its translation: CASSVGQGGEQYF. The chain is built from TRBV7-2 and TRBJ2-7, with TRBD1 matching over 8 bases. Germline V gene sequence: CDR1 SGHTA, CDR2 FQGNSA. The CDR3 consists of 13 residues. Losses at the gene ends were 5 bases for V and 7 bases for J; bases not matched to a gene: 7.

The CDR3 nucleotides read TGTGCCAGCAGCTTGGTCGCCGGACAGGGGAACGAGCAGTACTTC. Translated: CASSLVAGQGNEQYF. The genes are TRBV5-4 and TRBJ2-7; 9 bases are a match to TRBD1. The J segment lost 5 bases and the V segment lost 0 bases, leaving 6 bases of the junction unmatched. The CDR3 consists of 15 residues. CDR1 SGHNT and CDR2 YYREEE come from the germline V gene (reference sequence).